This entry is about one T cell receptor beta chain. The data are from a study of cytomegalovirus exposure and HLA in healthy donors. Germline CDR1 SNHLY, CDR2 FYNNEI. The CDR3 sequence is 16 residues long. Trimming removed 5 bases from V and 7 bases from J; junction bases left unmatched: 15. PCR primers comprised 60 Vbeta and 13 Jbeta primers. Clones were sequenced by immunoSEQ multiplex PCR, and TCRdb holds only the in-frame ones, with some missing. The table records some 150,000 clones, approximately 79% of them present only once. The clonotype was recovered from a middle-aged man in good health and CMV-seronegative. The sequencing sample was made of PBMCs. The chain combines TRBV2 with TRBJ2-5; 8 nucleotides match TRBD2. CDR3 nucleotide sequence: TGTGCCAGCAGTCCTGGGACTAGGGGGGTTTTAGGGACCCAGTACTTC. It specifies CASSPGTRGVLGTQYF.